This TCR beta chain is from a study of blood T cells in healthy people across ages. Broader study findings: In older individuals, TCR beta diversity per million T cells was lower, falling roughly linearly with age.

A remark on this clonotype: What it binds is not known.

The CDR3 extends over 14 amino acids. CDR1 and CDR2 from the germline V gene are MNHEY and SVGEGT. Between the trimmed V and J ends, which lost 7 bases and 4 bases, there was a span of 13 bases. The sample, roughly 9.5 milliliters of peripheral blood, was drawn from each donor. Sample-barcoded 5' priming and a J-beta primer mix drove a second PCR of 7 to 11 cycles. From each sample, at least 3 million paired-end reads containing CDR3 were obtained. Via MiXCR, TCRdb re-called the 5' RACE reads, giving one row per CDR3 protein. In the table there are 650,000 to 1,000,000 distinct CDR3 sequences, about half of which are singletons.

This receptor was obtained from an elderly man in good health. J is TRBJ2-2 and V is TRBV6-2 or TRBV6-3; D perhaps matches TRBD2 (6 bases). Sequenced input: blood. The DNA of the CDR3 is TGTGCCAGCAAACGGCTAGCGAGCACCGGGGAGCTGTTTTTT. The encoded protein is CASKRLASTGELFF.